Shown below are 14 T cell receptor beta chains from a single sample sequenced in a study of blood T cell repertoires in COVID-19 (TCRdb year 2020). The library came from the immunoSEQ multiplex PCR assay. TCRdb mirrors the immuneACCESS table, restricted to in-frame sequences. Some clones are absent from its copies; in checked studies, under half trace to an unresolved V gene, and the reason for the others is unknown. For this sample there are 130,000 or so clones; over 80% appear just once. The biggest ten clones account for approximately 10% of the sample. Material for sequencing was peripheral blood. The receptor source for this set is a man aged 60 to 75 with active or convalescent COVID-19.

The rearrangement links TRBV19 to TRBJ1-6; the match to TRBD1 covers 7 bases. The CDR3 totals 13 residues. Trimming at V came to 6 bases and at J to 7 bases, leaving 3 bases not matched to a gene. Germline assignment: CDR1 LNHDA and CDR2 SQIVND (reference sequence). This chain's CDR3 is CASSWDRNSPLHF. The CDR3 nucleotides are TGTGCCAGTAGCTGGGACAGAAATTCACCCCTCCACTTT. Drawing the rest from reference TRBV19 and TRBJ1-6, the complete variable domain is DGGITQSPKYLFRKEGQNVTLSCEQNLNHDAMYWYRQDPGQGLRLIYYSQIVNDFQKGDIAEGYSVSREKKESFPLTVTSAQKNPTAFYLCASSWDRNSPLHFGNGTRLTVT.

The CDR3 DNA reads TGTGCCAGCAGTGGCCTAGGCGAGCAGTACTTC. Protein sequence: CASSGLGEQYF. This chain connects TRBV28 to TRBJ2-7; the D is unclear. Per germline, CDR1 MDHEN and CDR2 SYDVKM. This CDR3 has 11 residues. The V gene lost 5 bases and the J gene lost 6 bases, with 8 bases spanning the gap.

The chain couples TRBV18 to TRBJ2-2; possible D gene TRBD2, 6 bases. The length of the CDR3 is 16 residues. The V end lost 3 bases, the J end lost 0 bases, and 11 bases lay between the germline ends. The V gene's germline CDR1 is KGHSH and CDR2 LQKENI. This chain's CDR3 is CASSPGTLTNTGELFF. CDR3 DNA sequence: TGTGCCAGCTCACCCGGGACTTTGACGAACACCGGGGAGCTGTTTTTT.

This chain connects TRBV28 to TRBJ2-1; 7 nucleotides agree with TRBD2. There are 18 residues in the CDR3. V gave up 4 bases and J gave up 4 bases; unmatched junction bases: 16. Germline V gene sequence: CDR1 MDHEN, CDR2 SYDVKM. This CDR3 reads CASSSPVRLLGGYNEQFF. CDR3 bases: TGTGCCAGCAGTTCCCCCGTGAGACTCCTCGGGGGGTACAATGAGCAGTTCTTC.

This clone appeared once. This rearrangement joins TRBV7-2 to TRBJ2-7; no clear D. The CDR3 sequence is 14 residues long. With 3 bases removed from V and 9 bases from J, the gap between germline ends came to 18 bases. Germline V gene sequence: CDR1 SGHTA, CDR2 FQGNSA. The CDR3 reads CASSLGKPGRTQYF. The CDR3 DNA follows: TGTGCCAGCAGCTTGGGTAAACCGGGTCGTACGCAGTACTTC. The full variable domain, with the rest looked up from reference TRBV7-2 and TRBJ2-7, is GAGVSQSPSNKVTEKGKDVELRCDPISGHTALYWYRQSLGQGLEFLIYFQGNSAPDKSGLPSDRFSAERTGGSVSTLTIQRTQQEDSAVYLCASSLGKPGRTQYFGPGTRLTVT.

The V gene is TRBV28, the J gene TRBJ2-5; no clear D gene. Trimming removed 5 bases from V and 4 bases from J, with 8 bases in between. The CDR3 covers 12 residues. Germline CDR1 reads MDHEN; CDR2 reads SYDVKM. The CDR3 protein is CASSSVGETQYF. In nucleotides, the CDR3 is TGTGCCAGCAGTAGCGTGGGAGAGACCCAGTACTTC.

This rearrangement joins TRBV30 to TRBJ1-5; D possibly corresponds to TRBD1 (5 bases). CDR3 size: 14 residues. Germline V CDR1 and CDR2: GTSNPN, SVGIG (reference sequence). The V end was cut by 3 bases, the J end by 6 bases, with 15 bases between. CDR3 DNA: TGTGCCTGGAGGGGTATTGGGGGGAGTCAGCCCCAGCATTTT. It is translated as CAWRGIGGSQPQHF.

This chain joins TRBV27 and TRBJ2-7, with D possibly TRBD2 on 7 matching bases. Trimming removed 8 bases from V and 0 bases from J, with 17 bases in between. This CDR3 spans 15 amino acids. The germline V gene encodes CDR1 MNHEY and CDR2 SMNVEV (reference sequence). This CDR3 reads CASWGAGAHSYEQYF. The CDR3 DNA reads as TGTGCCAGCTGGGGGGCGGGAGCCCACTCCTACGAGCAGTACTTC.

This clone was counted only a few times. The chain joins TRBV9 to TRBJ2-3; the D gene is possibly TRBD1 (5 bases). V dropped 0 bases and J dropped 2 bases, with 13 bases sitting between them. This CDR3 has 16 residues. Germline CDR1 SGDLS, CDR2 YYNGEE. The chain's CDR3 is CASSVGSGSITDTQYF. CDR3 sequence (DNA): TGTGCCAGCAGCGTAGGTTCAGGGTCGATCACAGATACGCAGTATTTT.

V usage is TRBV19 and J usage is TRBJ1-5; 10 bases are a match to TRBD1. V was clipped by 5 bases and J by 5 bases; unmatched bases: 6. CDR1 and CDR2 from the germline V gene are LNHDA and SQIVND (reference sequence). This CDR3 spans 15 amino acids. In DNA, the CDR3 is TGTGCCAGTAGTTCCCGGGACAGGGGTGATCAGCCCCAGCATTTT. This gives the protein CASSSRDRGDQPQHF.

This clone was seen only a few times. The chain carries TRBV5-1 and TRBJ1-2, with TRBD1 as a possible D gene (6 bases). There are 16 residues in the CDR3. The V gene's germline CDR1 is SGHRS and CDR2 YFSETQ. The ends were cut back, 4 bases at V and 2 bases at J, with 18 bases in the middle. CDR3 in amino acids: CASSIDQGMKNYGYTF. The CDR3, as DNA: TGCGCCAGCAGCATTGATCAGGGGATGAAGAACTATGGCTACACCTTC. Filled out from reference TRBV5-1 and TRBJ1-2, the complete variable domain reads KAGVTQTPRYLIKTRGQQVTLSCSPISGHRSVSWYQQTPGQGLQFLFEYFSETQRNKGNFPGRFSGRQFSNSRSEMNVSTLELGDSALYLCASSIDQGMKNYGYTFGSGTRLTVV.

The chain uses TRBV7-9 and TRBJ2-7, with 9 nucleotides matching TRBD1. The CDR3 covers 15 residues. V lost 4 bases, J lost 5 bases, and 9 bases stayed unmatched. Germline CDR1 reads SEHNR; CDR2 reads FQNEAQ (reference sequence). The CDR3 spells CASSSPGTGSHEQYF. CDR3 nucleotide sequence: TGTGCCAGCAGCTCCCCCGGGACAGGGAGCCACGAGCAGTACTTC.

The chain recombines TRBV18 with TRBJ1-4; D is undetermined. With 6 bases removed from V and 0 bases from J, the gap between germline ends came to 11 bases. The germline gives CDR1 KGHSH, CDR2 LQKENI. There are 15 residues in the CDR3. The CDR3 region has the DNA TGTGCCAGCTCCCTCAACACAGCAACTAATGAAAAACTGTTTTTT. Translation gives CASSLNTATNEKLFF.

This CDR3 is CASSKGQGAQGNIQYF. In DNA form, the CDR3 reads TGTGCCAGCAGCAAGGGACAGGGGGCGCAGGGAAACATTCAGTACTTC. The chain is built from TRBV21-1 and TRBJ2-4; the table gives TRBD1 as D, unverified against the DNA. TRBV21-1 counts as a pseudogene. The length of the CDR3 is 16 residues.